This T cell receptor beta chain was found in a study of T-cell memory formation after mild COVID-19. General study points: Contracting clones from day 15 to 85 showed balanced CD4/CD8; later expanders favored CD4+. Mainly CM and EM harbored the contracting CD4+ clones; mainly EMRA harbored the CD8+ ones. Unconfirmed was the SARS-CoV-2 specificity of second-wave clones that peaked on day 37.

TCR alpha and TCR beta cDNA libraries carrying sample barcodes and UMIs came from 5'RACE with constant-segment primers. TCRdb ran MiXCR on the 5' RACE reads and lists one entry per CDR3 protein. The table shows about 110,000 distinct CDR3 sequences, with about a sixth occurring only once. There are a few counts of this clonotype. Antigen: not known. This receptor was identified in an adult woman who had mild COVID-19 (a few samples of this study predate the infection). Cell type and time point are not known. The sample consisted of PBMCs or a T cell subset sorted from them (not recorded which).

The CDR3 DNA sequence: TGCGCCAGCAGCCAAGATTTTTTCACAGGCTGGCAATCCGAGCAGTACTTC. Translating it yields CASSQDFFTGWQSEQYF. This chain links TRBV4-3 with TRBJ2-7, with a weak D call TRBD1 (5 bases). Germline V CDR1 and CDR2: LGHNA, YSLEER. Trimming pared 0 bases from V and 6 bases from J, leaving 21 bases between. The CDR3 contains 17 residues.